In its sample, the clone carrying this T cell receptor beta chain was seen a few times. Its specificity is unknown. The sample originates from a study of T cells in Graves' hyperthyroidism and ophthalmopathy. Study observations and caveats: Blood also carried most thyroid clonotypes expanded above 0.001. Median prediction lead before ophthalmopathy onset was 6.5 to 7 months with the model.

Amplification of TCR beta CDR3 regions used RNA as the template. A first-round RT-PCR of the TCR CDR3 used the HTBI primer set. TCRdb reprocessed the multiplex PCR reads with MiXCR, giving one entry per CDR3 protein. The table includes a few hundred thousand distinct CDR3 sequences, about 16% detected once. The CDR3 contains 14 residues. CDR1 and CDR2 (germline): MNHNS, SASEGT. V lost 6 bases and J lost 1, with 12 bases in between. The hyperthyroidism was newly diagnosed and had lasted under 2 months; the patients were aged 18 to 65. PBMCs were sourced from around 10 ml fresh peripheral blood. This rearrangement joins TRBV6-1 to TRBJ2-5; perhaps TRBD1 as D (6 bases). The sequence derives from a woman under 40 with Graves' hyperthyroidism. Sequencing was carried out using blood. CDR3 sequence (DNA): TGTGCCAGCAGCCCGAGGACAGTCCAAGAGACCCAGTACTTC. It codes for CASSPRTVQETQYF.